These 30 T cell receptor beta chains share one sample of origin, sequenced in a study of blood T cell repertoires in COVID-19. Only in-frame clones appear in the TCRdb table, and some are missing; sequencing was by immunoSEQ multiplex PCR. The sample comprises approximately 70,000 clones, about 91% of which are singletons, and 4.8% rests with the top ten. Input material: peripheral blood. These receptors originate from a woman aged 55-70 years with active COVID-19.

The V call is TRBV6-5, the J call TRBJ2-1; 8 bases match TRBD2. CDR1 MNHEY and CDR2 SVGAGI come from the germline V gene. CDR3 size: 14 residues. V lost 6 bases, J lost 4 bases, and 5 bases stayed unmatched. CDR3 bases: TGTGCCAGCAGGAGCGGGAGAGATTACAATGAGCAGTTCTTC. Protein product: CASRSGRDYNEQFF.

The chain links TRBV19 to TRBJ1-2; the match to TRBD1 covers 9 bases. This CDR3 comprises 15 residues. Trimming removed 5 bases from V and 4 bases from J; junction bases left unmatched: 8. Germline-derived CDR1 and CDR2 are LNHDA and SQIVND (reference sequence). The CDR3 region has the DNA TGTGCCAGTAGTGAGAAGACGGACAGGGGCTATGGCTACACCTTC. It specifies CASSEKTDRGYGYTF.

This chain joins TRBV5-4 and TRBJ2-2; TRBD2 aligns across 8 bases. The junction had 6 bases not matched to a gene; V was cut back by 2 bases and J by 0 bases. The germline gives CDR1 SGHNT, CDR2 YYREEE (reference sequence). This CDR3 has 17 amino acids. CDR3 bases: TGTGCCAGCAGCTTTCGTATTAGCGGGACGAACACCGGGGAGCTGTTTTTT. Translated, it gives CASSFRISGTNTGELFF.

The chain joins TRBV7-9 to TRBJ1-5; 11 nucleotides line up with TRBD1. J was trimmed by 7 bases and V by 1 base; bases with no gene match: 9. The germline CDR1 and CDR2 sequences are SEHNR and FQNEAQ (reference sequence). The CDR3 totals 17 residues. The CDR3, as DNA: TGTGCCAGCAGCTTAGGCCCCGGACAGGGGGCAGAACAGCCCCAGCATTTT. This encodes CASSLGPGQGAEQPQHF.

V gene TRBV6-1 combines with J gene TRBJ1-2; TRBD1 might be the D (6 bases). Germline lookup yields CDR1 MNHNS and CDR2 SASEGT. Trimming removed 1 base from V and 6 bases from J, with 18 bases in between. This CDR3 region has 16 residues. The CDR3 loop is CASSEEAGGTSHGYTF. The CDR3 DNA is TGTGCCAGCAGTGAAGAGGCGGGGGGCACAAGCCATGGCTACACCTTC.

The chain recombines TRBV6-1 with TRBJ2-7, with 10 bases fitting TRBD1. The trim removed 3 bases at V and 3 bases at J, leaving 5 bases unmatched. CDR3 length: 15 residues. Germline CDR1 MNHNS, CDR2 SASEGT. The CDR3 spells CASSERTGGNYEQYF. CDR3 in DNA: TGTGCCAGCAGTGAGAGGACAGGGGGTAACTACGAGCAGTACTTC.

Only one count was recorded for this clone. The rearrangement joins TRBV7-2 to TRBJ2-7, with 8 positions matching TRBD2. Trimming cost V 4 bases and J 2 bases; bases outside gene matches: 16. Germline V gives CDR1 SGHTA, CDR2 FQGNSA. The CDR3 covers 18 residues. This CDR3 reads CASSSTSGNSGGAYEQYF. The CDR3 nucleotides are TGTGCCAGCAGCTCCACTAGCGGCAACTCCGGGGGCGCCTACGAGCAGTACTTC.

The J gene is TRBJ2-5, the V gene TRBV29-1, with 7 bases lining up with TRBD2. The CDR3 is made up of 19 amino acids. J was trimmed by 4 bases and V by 7 bases; bases with no gene match: 27. Germline CDR1 reads SQVTM; CDR2 reads ANQGSEA. The CDR3 spells CSATFLEGTGRTWGETQYF. As DNA, the CDR3 is TGCAGCGCTACTTTTCTTGAGGGTACCGGGAGGACATGGGGAGAGACCCAGTACTTC.

The chain recombines TRBV6-5 with TRBJ2-7; D is perhaps TRBD2 (6 bases). Germline V lookup: CDR1 MNHEY, CDR2 SVGAGI. This CDR3 contains 13 residues. V was pared by 11 bases and J by 0 bases, with 14 bases between. The CDR3 DNA reads as TGTGCCTTCCGGAGGGAAAGCTCCTACGAGCAGTACTTC. Amino acid sequence: CAFRRESSYEQYF.

The chain carries TRBV7-2 and TRBJ2-1; possible D gene TRBD2, 6 bases. The germline gives CDR1 SGHTA, CDR2 FQGNSA. With 1 base removed from V and 6 bases from J, the gap between germline ends came to 13 bases. The CDR3 length is 15 residues. In DNA form, the CDR3 reads TGTGCCAGCAGCTTAGGGCTAGGAGGGGCCAATGAGCAGTTCTTC. It translates to CASSLGLGGANEQFF.

This chain uses TRBV6-6 with TRBJ2-7, with 7 bases lining up with TRBD2. The CDR3 length is 15 residues. Germline loops: CDR1 MNHNY, CDR2 SVGAGI (reference sequence). Germline trimming cut 1 base from V and 5 bases from J; bases unmatched to any gene: 8. The CDR3 loop reads CASSYLGGAGDEQYF. The CDR3 nucleotides read TGTGCCAGCAGTTACTTGGGAGGGGCGGGAGACGAGCAGTACTTC.

This clone is a singleton in its sample. This chain links TRBV28 with TRBJ1-3, with a tentative D call TRBD1 (5 bases). Germline loops: CDR1 MDHEN, CDR2 SYDVKM. The CDR3 is 15 residues long. The ends were cut back, 4 bases at V and 2 bases at J, with 12 bases in the middle. As DNA, the CDR3 is TGTGCCAGCAGTTCCGGGGGACGCCCTGGAAACACCATATATTTT. It codes for CASSSGGRPGNTIYF.

The chain couples TRBV3-1 (or the pseudogene TRBV3-2) to TRBJ2-3, with D possibly TRBD2 on 6 matching bases. Deletions cut 2 bases from V and 2 bases from J, with 8 bases between. The length of the CDR3 is 14 residues. Germline CDR1 reads LGHDT; CDR2 reads YNNKEL (reference sequence). The CDR3 loop is CASSQLADTDTQYF. CDR3 bases: TGTGCCAGCAGCCAATTAGCGGACACAGATACGCAGTATTTT.

The gene calls are TRBV5-1 and TRBJ2-5, with 10 bases lining up with TRBD2. The CDR3 consists of 16 residues. Germline V gene lookup returns CDR1 SGHRS and CDR2 YFSETQ. The junction had 7 bases not matched to a gene; V was cut back by 0 bases and J by 5 bases. In nucleotides, the CDR3 is TGCGCCAGCAGCTTGGGGCTAGCGGGAGCGGGGGAGACCCAGTACTTC. This encodes CASSLGLAGAGETQYF. Filled out from reference TRBV5-1 and TRBJ2-5, the complete variable domain reads KAGVTQTPRYLIKTRGQQVTLSCSPISGHRSVSWYQQTPGQGLQFLFEYFSETQRNKGNFPGRFSGRQFSNSRSEMNVSTLELGDSALYLCASSLGLAGAGETQYFGPGTRLLVL.

This clone was found once. V is TRBV27 and J is TRBJ1-2; 7 nucleotides agree with TRBD1. V lost 2 bases, J lost 5 bases, and 2 bases stayed unmatched. The CDR3 is 13 residues long. Per the germline V gene, CDR1 is MNHEY and CDR2 is SMNVEV (reference sequence). For the CDR3, the DNA is TGTGCCAGCAGTTTAGCACAGGGGTATGGCTACACCTTC. Translated, it gives CASSLAQGYGYTF.

The chain recombines TRBV6-6 with TRBJ2-1; no clear D. This CDR3 is 11 amino acids long. The germline V gene encodes CDR1 MNHNY and CDR2 SVGAGI (reference sequence). Trimming pared 5 bases from V and 10 bases from J, leaving 9 bases between. The CDR3 loop reads CASSLRGEQFF. DNA for the CDR3: TGTGCCAGCAGTCTCCGAGGCGAGCAGTTCTTC.

This rearrangement joins TRBV6-5 to TRBJ2-2; TRBD2 matches at 7 bases. CDR1 and CDR2 (germline): MNHEY, SVGAGI. The CDR3 sequence is 14 residues long. Trimming removed 6 bases from V and 4 bases from J; junction bases left unmatched: 5. The DNA of the CDR3 is TGTGCCAGCAGCCGCCGCGGGGGCACCGGGGAGCTGTTTTTT. This codes for CASSRRGGTGELFF.

The rearrangement joins TRBV6-6 to TRBJ2-7, with 8 bases that match TRBD1. The germline V gene encodes CDR1 MNHNY and CDR2 SVGAGI (reference sequence). The CDR3 totals 14 residues. The J segment lost 1 base and the V segment lost 6 bases, leaving 5 bases of the junction unmatched. CDR3 sequence: CASRGTGGSYEQYF. The CDR3 DNA sequence: TGTGCCAGCAGGGGGACAGGTGGATCCTACGAGCAGTACTTC.

The rearrangement uses TRBV15 and TRBJ2-5; 8 bases agree with TRBD2. Germline lookup yields CDR1 LNHNV and CDR2 YYDKDF (reference sequence). This CDR3 region has 15 residues. V was pared by 4 bases and J by 7 bases, with 11 bases of the junction left unmatched. DNA for the CDR3: TGTGCCACCAGCAAGTATTCTGCGGGAGGAGGGACCCAGTACTTC. Amino acids: CATSKYSAGGGTQYF.

This rearrangement joins TRBV12-3 or TRBV12-4 to TRBJ2-7; D is possibly TRBD2 (5 bases). The CDR3 has 13 amino acids. Trimming left V 1 base short and J 6 bases short, with 10 bases between. CDR3 residues: CASSLGEWVEQYF. CDR3 sequence (DNA): TGTGCCAGCAGTTTAGGGGAGTGGGTCGAGCAGTACTTC.

The genes are TRBV18 and TRBJ2-2; 8 bases fit TRBD1. V shed 4 bases, J shed 6 bases, and the junction held 10 bases outside the gene matches. The germline V gene has CDR1 KGHSH and CDR2 LQKENI. CDR3 length equals 16 residues. This CDR3 is CASSRRRAGGSGELFF. CDR3 nucleotides: TGTGCCAGCTCACGGCGGCGGGCAGGGGGCTCCGGGGAGCTGTTTTTT.

The chain combines TRBV7-2 with TRBJ2-1; D not resolved. Trimming cost V 2 bases and J 0 bases, with 8 bases left between them. The CDR3 is 15 residues long. CDR1 is SGHTA, CDR2 FQGNSA, per germline. The CDR3 sequence: CASSLSHSSYNEQFF. The DNA of the CDR3 is TGTGCCAGCAGCTTAAGTCACTCCTCCTACAATGAGCAGTTCTTC.

The rearrangement uses TRBV28 and TRBJ1-6, with TRBD1 matching over 9 bases. The V and J ends lost 5 bases and 0 bases, in that order; junction bases with no gene match: 8. Germline V gene data show CDR1 as MDHEN and CDR2 as SYDVKM. This CDR3 is 18 amino acids long. CDR3 in DNA: TGTGCCAGCAGTGGACAGGGGCGGAACCCCTCCTATAATTCACCCCTCCACTTT. Translation gives CASSGQGRNPSYNSPLHF.

V gene TRBV5-1 combines with J gene TRBJ2-3, with TRBD2 as a possible D gene (5 bases). Germline V gene data show CDR1 as SGHRS and CDR2 as YFSETQ. The V end lost 5 bases, the J end lost 2 bases, and 12 bases lay between the germline ends. This CDR3 is built from 14 residues. CDR3 sequence (DNA): TGCGCCAGCAGAGAGGGCGCATCCACAGATACGCAGTATTTT. Translating gives CASREGASTDTQYF.

The chain uses TRBV6-5 and TRBJ2-7, with 7 bases lining up with TRBD2. Germline V CDR1 and CDR2: MNHEY, SVGAGI. The CDR3 is 15 residues long. The junction had 10 bases not matched to a gene; V was cut back by 6 bases and J by 2 bases. CDR3 in DNA: TGTGCCAGCAGAAACATCGGGACTATCACCTACGAGCAGTACTTC. Residues: CASRNIGTITYEQYF.

V gene TRBV7-9 combines with J gene TRBJ1-6, with 9 positions matching TRBD1. CDR3 size: 14 residues. Germline V gene lookup returns CDR1 SEHNR and CDR2 FQNEAQ (reference sequence). The ends lost 7 bases at V and 7 bases at J; junction bases unmatched: 5. CDR3 DNA sequence: TGTGCCAGCAAGACTGGGACAGGGAATTCACCCCTCCACTTT. Translated, it gives CASKTGTGNSPLHF.

The chain uses TRBV5-6 and TRBJ1-6, with unresolved D. Trimming shortened V by 1 base and J by 0 bases, and 8 bases separated the two germline ends. The germline CDR1 and CDR2 sequences are SGHDT and YYEEEE. The CDR3 loop spans 16 amino acids. The CDR3 protein is CASSLLVSSYNSPLHF. CDR3 sequence (DNA): TGTGCCAGCAGCTTGTTGGTGAGCTCCTATAATTCACCCCTCCACTTT.

The rearrangement links TRBV4-2 to TRBJ1-4; TRBD1 might be the D (6 bases). CDR1 is LGHNA, CDR2 YNFKEQ, per germline. With 1 base removed from V and 7 bases from J, the gap between germline ends came to 10 bases. This CDR3 contains 14 residues. This CDR3 is CASSQVQGSEKLFF. CDR3 DNA sequence: TGTGCCAGCAGCCAAGTTCAGGGGAGTGAAAAACTGTTTTTT.

The chain combines TRBV7-6 with TRBJ2-1; 11 positions agree with TRBD1. Per the germline V gene, CDR1 is SGHVS and CDR2 is FNYEAQ. This CDR3 has 16 amino acids. With V trimmed by 5 bases and J by 8 bases, 11 bases remained unmatched. The CDR3 DNA sequence: TGTGCCAGCAGCCGATCGCCGGGACAGGGGGGCTATGAGCAGTTCTTC. Its translation: CASSRSPGQGGYEQFF.

V and J are TRBV28 and TRBJ1-5, with D perhaps matching TRBD1 (6 bases). CDR1 and CDR2 from the germline V gene are MDHEN and SYDVKM. The CDR3 extends over 13 amino acids. V lost 5 bases, J lost 4 bases, and 9 bases lay in between. The CDR3 nucleotides read TGTGCCAGCAGTCGGACAGCTAATCAGCCCCAGCATTTT. As protein: CASSRTANQPQHF.